Each of the 15 T cell receptor beta chains below was sequenced from the same sample in a study of T cells in Graves' hyperthyroidism and ophthalmopathy. From RNA transcripts, TCR beta CDR3 regions were amplified. The TCR CDR3 first-round RT-PCR relied on the HTBI primer set. TCRdb reprocessed the multiplex PCR reads via MiXCR and lists one record per CDR3 protein. The repertoire holds a few hundred thousand distinct CDR3 sequences, with around 20% as singletons. The sequencing input was blood. The receptors come from a man aged 18 to 29 with Graves' ophthalmopathy.

In its sample, this clonotype was seen a few times. V is TRBV10-2 and J is TRBJ1-2; no definite D call. V lost 3 bases and J lost 10, with 18 bases in between. The CDR3 sequence is 14 residues long. In germline, CDR1 is WSHSY, CDR2 SAAADI. CDR3 protein: CASSERLRTGDYTF. The CDR3 DNA sequence: TGCGCCAGCAGTGAAAGGTTGAGAACGGGCGACTACACCTTC.

The chain links TRBV7-8 to TRBJ2-2, with 8 nucleotides matching TRBD1. After removal of 7 bases from V and 4 bases from J, the junction contained 8 bases not matched to a gene. CDR3 length equals 15 residues. Germline V gene lookup returns CDR1 SGHVS and CDR2 FQNEAQ. The CDR3 region has the DNA TGTGCCAGCAAGACCAGGGGGCATGGCACCGGGGAGCTGTTTTTT. Residues: CASKTRGHGTGELFF.

The chain recombines TRBV2 with TRBJ1-5; D is uncertain. V shed 4 bases and J shed 3 bases, with 7 bases lying between them. Germline V gene sequence: CDR1 SNHLY, CDR2 FYNNEI. The CDR3 sequence is 13 residues long. CDR3 protein: CASSGPTNQPQHF. DNA of the CDR3: TGTGCCAGCAGTGGACCCACCAATCAGCCCCAGCATTTT. Combining the CDR3 with reference TRBV2 and TRBJ1-5 gives the whole variable domain EPEVTQTPSHQVTQMGQEVILRCVPISNHLYFYWYRQILGQKVEFLVSFYNNEISEKSEIFDDQFSVERPDGSNFTLKIRSTKLEDSAMYFCASSGPTNQPQHFGDGTRLSIL.

This clonotype has a count of ten or more. CDR3 region: CASSLTGTGAYNEQFF. The CDR3 nucleotides are TGTGCCAGCAGCTTAACCGGGACAGGGGCCTACAATGAGCAGTTCTTC. This chain links TRBV7-3 with TRBJ2-1; 10 bases fit TRBD1. V trimming: 0 bases; J trimming: 2 bases; junction bases outside the gene matches: 1. CDR1 and CDR2 from the germline V gene are SGHTA and FQGTGA. The CDR3 is made up of 16 amino acids.

This clonotype has at least ten counts. The chain is built from TRBV24-1 and TRBJ2-3, with D perhaps TRBD1 or TRBD2 (5 bases each). The CDR3 consists of 14 residues. Trimming took 10 bases from V and 1 from J, leaving 14 bases between them. The germline CDR1 and CDR2 sequences are KGHDR and SFDVKD. Written as DNA, the CDR3 is TGTGCCACTAGACCTCGAGGGGGCACAGATACGCAGTATTTT. Amino acids: CATRPRGGTDTQYF.

This clonotype was seen repeatedly, ten times or more. The J gene is TRBJ2-5, the V gene TRBV11-2; 7 bases map to TRBD2. The trim removed 1 base at V and 3 bases at J, leaving 5 bases unmatched. Germline CDR1 reads SGHAT; CDR2 reads FQNNGV. The CDR3 spans 15 residues. CDR3 region: CASSLGGGGEETQYF. CDR3 in DNA: TGTGCCAGCAGCTTAGGCGGGGGAGGGGAAGAGACCCAGTACTTC.

This clonotype was detected many times. CDR3 DNA sequence: TGTGCCAGCAGTTCTCCCGGGATCGGTCTGAGTAATTCACCCCTCCACTTT. Its translation is CASSSPGIGLSNSPLHF. The chain recombines TRBV27 with TRBJ1-6; D gene unclear. Germline loops: CDR1 MNHEY, CDR2 SMNVEV (reference sequence). Trimming removed 4 bases from V and 6 bases from J, with 19 bases in between. The CDR3 is 17 residues long.

This chain links TRBV19 with TRBJ2-2; possibly TRBD1 for D (5 bases). Trimming pared 7 bases from V and 0 bases from J, leaving 12 bases between. Germline assignment: CDR1 LNHDA and CDR2 SQIVND (reference sequence). CDR3 length: 15 residues. CDR3 in DNA: TGTGCCAGTAACCCGGAGACAGCGAACACCGGGGAGCTGTTTTTT. This encodes CASNPETANTGELFF.

The chain couples TRBV9 to TRBJ1-1; possibly TRBD1 for D (6 bases). Per germline, CDR1 SGDLS and CDR2 YYNGEE. The CDR3 contains 14 residues. Trimming left V 5 bases short and J 4 bases short, with 15 bases between. Here the CDR3 reads CASRGGGAGTEAFF. The CDR3 DNA reads TGTGCCAGCAGAGGGGGGGGCGCGGGCACTGAAGCTTTCTTT.

In its sample, this clonotype was seen many times. This chain's CDR3 is CATSRKGNTEAFF. The CDR3 DNA reads TGTGCCACCAGCCGCAAGGGGAACACTGAAGCTTTCTTT. The rearrangement links TRBV24-1 to TRBJ1-1; no reliable D call. Germline V CDR1 and CDR2: KGHDR, SFDVKD. This CDR3 spans 13 amino acids. Trimming took 7 bases from V and 1 from J, leaving 9 bases between them.

This clonotype showed up just a few times. This chain joins TRBV5-6 and TRBJ2-1; weak D call: TRBD2 (7 bases). The CDR3 extends over 15 amino acids. Per the germline V gene, CDR1 is SGHDT and CDR2 is YYEEEE. V lost 7 bases and J 0 bases, leaving 14 bases between the germline ends. In nucleotides, the CDR3 is TGTGCCAGCGGATACGGGGGGCTCTCCTACAATGAGCAGTTCTTC. Residues: CASGYGGLSYNEQFF.

The chain has TRBV5-1 and TRBJ2-5; TRBD2 matches 7 bases. The CDR3 sequence is 15 residues long. V lost 5 bases to trimming and J lost 2 bases; unmatched junction nucleotides: 9. Germline-derived CDR1 and CDR2 are SGHRS and YFSETQ. CDR3 amino acids: CASRNPLGGQETQYF. The DNA for the CDR3 is TGCGCCAGCAGGAACCCTCTCGGGGGGCAAGAGACCCAGTACTTC. The variable domain in full, completed from reference TRBV5-1 and TRBJ2-5, reads KAGVTQTPRYLIKTRGQQVTLSCSPISGHRSVSWYQQTPGQGLQFLFEYFSETQRNKGNFPGRFSGRQFSNSRSEMNVSTLELGDSALYLCASRNPLGGQETQYFGPGTRLLVL.

Ten or more counts support this clonotype. V is TRBV28 and J is TRBJ2-3, with D perhaps given as TRBD1 or TRBD2 (5 bases each). The germline V gene encodes CDR1 MDHEN and CDR2 SYDVKM. The CDR3 consists of 15 residues. The V end lost 7 bases, the J end lost 6 bases, and 20 bases lay between the germline ends. CDR3 DNA: TGTGCCAGCACTTCCGATCCGGGGACGAGGGATACGCAGTATTTT. It translates to CASTSDPGTRDTQYF.

This clonotype was recorded at least ten times. This chain joins TRBV7-6 and TRBJ2-1; D uncertain. Trimming cost V 3 bases and J 9 bases, with 12 bases left between them. The V gene's germline CDR1 is SGHVS and CDR2 FNYEAQ. The CDR3 is 13 amino acids. CDR3 nucleotides: TGTGCCAGCAGCTTCCCGGTGGGTACTGAGCAGTTCTTC. It is translated as CASSFPVGTEQFF.

The rearrangement uses TRBV20-1 and TRBJ2-2, with D perhaps assigned TRBD1 or TRBD2 (6 bases each). The CDR3 is made up of 16 amino acids. Trimming took 1 base from V and 1 from J, leaving 13 bases between them. Germline CDR1 is DFQATT and CDR2 is SNEGSKA (reference sequence). This CDR3 is CSARVEGRGNTGELFF. The CDR3 DNA follows: TGCAGTGCTAGAGTGGAGGGCAGGGGGAACACCGGGGAGCTGTTTTTT.